These 19 T cell receptor beta chains were all obtained from the same sample, sequenced in a study of shared clonotypes between healthy human individuals. Clones were sequenced by immunoSEQ multiplex PCR, and TCRdb holds only the in-frame ones, with some missing. The sample has about 710,000 clones; around three quarters are singletons. The sample consisted of memory CD4+ T cells sorted from blood. Subset denoted: CD45RA-negative fraction. Source of these receptors: a woman in her thirties in good health.

The chain recombines TRBV19 with TRBJ2-3, with D possibly TRBD2 on 5 matching bases. Trimming removed 6 bases from V and 0 bases from J, with 13 bases in between. This CDR3 is built from 15 residues. The germline V gene has CDR1 LNHDA and CDR2 SQIVND (reference sequence). CDR3 DNA sequence: TGTGCCAGTAGAAGTAAGTGGACTAGCACAGATACGCAGTATTTT. This encodes CASRSKWTSTDTQYF. The whole variable domain, remainder taken from reference TRBV19 and TRBJ2-3, is DGGITQSPKYLFRKEGQNVTLSCEQNLNHDAMYWYRQDPGQGLRLIYYSQIVNDFQKGDIAEGYSVSREKKESFPLTVTSAQKNPTAFYLCASRSKWTSTDTQYFGPGTRLTVL.

This clone was seen many times. This chain's CDR3 is CASSLRQGGAEAFF. The CDR3, as DNA: TGTGCCAGCAGTTTGAGGCAGGGCGGTGCTGAAGCTTTCTTT. The rearrangement joins TRBV28 to TRBJ1-1; tentative D call: TRBD1 (5 bases). Trimming took off 3 bases at V and 6 bases at J, with 14 bases between the two ends. Germline V lookup: CDR1 MDHEN, CDR2 SYDVKM. The CDR3 spans 14 residues. The whole variable domain, remainder taken from reference TRBV28 and TRBJ1-1, is DVKVTQSSRYLVKRTGEKVFLECVQDMDHENMFWYRQDPGLGLRLIYFSYDVKMKEKGDIPEGYSVSREKKERFSLILESASTNQTSMYLCASSLRQGGAEAFFGQGTRLTVV.

The V and J genes are TRBV2 and TRBJ2-1; tentative D call: TRBD1 (6 bases). The CDR3 sequence is 15 residues long. CDR1 SNHLY and CDR2 FYNNEI come from the germline V gene. Trimming removed 7 bases from V and 1 base from J, with 14 bases in between. The CDR3 region has the DNA TGTGCCAGCACCCGGACAGATCCATCCTACAATGAGCAGTTCTTC. The encoded protein is CASTRTDPSYNEQFF.

The chain employs TRBV9 and TRBJ2-1, with 12 bases lining up with TRBD2. The V and J ends lost 2 bases and 6 bases, in that order; junction bases with no gene match: 6. This CDR3 has 16 residues. Germline V gene sequence: CDR1 SGDLS, CDR2 YYNGEE. CDR3 sequence reads: CASSVPGLAGTNEQFF. CDR3 in DNA: TGTGCCAGCAGCGTGCCCGGACTAGCGGGGACCAATGAGCAGTTCTTC. The whole variable domain, remainder taken from reference TRBV9 and TRBJ2-1, is DSGVTQTPKHLITATGQRVTLRCSPRSGDLSVYWYQQSLDQGLQFLIQYYNGEERAKGNILERFSAQQFPDLHSELNLSSLELGDSALYFCASSVPGLAGTNEQFFGPGTRLTVL.

J is TRBJ2-5 and V is TRBV6-4; tentatively, D is TRBD2 (5 bases). Per germline, CDR1 MRHNA and CDR2 SNTAGT. The CDR3 runs 13 residues. The V gene lost 9 bases and the J gene lost 2 bases, with 13 bases spanning the gap. In nucleotides, the CDR3 is TGTGCCAGGGCACTAGAAAAGCAAGAGACCCAGTACTTC. It specifies CARALEKQETQYF.

The V call is TRBV7-2, the J call TRBJ2-3, with 16 bases that match TRBD2. CDR1 and CDR2 (germline): SGHTA, FQGNSA. The CDR3 length is 18 residues. V dropped 5 bases and J dropped 3; count of bases not matched to a gene: 8. The CDR3 loop reads CASSGPGTSGRATDTQYF. CDR3 nucleotides: TGTGCCAGCAGCGGACCCGGGACTAGCGGGAGGGCGACAGATACGCAGTATTTT.

The chain is built from TRBV28 and TRBJ2-1, with 8 positions matching TRBD2. CDR3 length: 14 residues. The V gene end was trimmed by 4 bases and the J gene end by 7 bases; junction bases not matched to a gene: 6. The V gene's germline CDR1 is MDHEN and CDR2 SYDVKM. CDR3 loop: CASSYTGGRNEQFF. CDR3 DNA sequence: TGTGCCAGCAGTTATACGGGAGGGCGGAATGAGCAGTTCTTC.

The chain couples TRBV15 to TRBJ2-1; D ambiguous. Trimming stripped 6 bases from V and 0 bases from J, with 6 bases between. The CDR3 has 13 residues. Germline CDR1 LNHNV, CDR2 YYDKDF (reference sequence). CDR3 region: CATRPSSYNEQFF. For the CDR3, the DNA is TGTGCCACCAGGCCGAGCTCCTACAATGAGCAGTTCTTC.

The chain recombines TRBV19 with TRBJ1-5; D unresolved. Germline V gene lookup returns CDR1 LNHDA and CDR2 SQIVND (reference sequence). V dropped 4 bases and J dropped 1 base, with 14 bases sitting between them. The CDR3 is 16 amino acids. In DNA, the CDR3 is TGTGCCAGTAGTAAGGGCCGTTCAGAGAGCAATCAGCCCCAGCATTTT. Protein sequence: CASSKGRSESNQPQHF.

The V gene is TRBV7-8, the J gene TRBJ2-1, with 8 bases aligning to TRBD2. Trimming cost V 3 bases and J 9 bases; bases outside gene matches: 7. Per the germline V gene, CDR1 is SGHVS and CDR2 is FQNEAQ. The CDR3 loop spans 14 amino acids. The CDR3 bases are TGTGCCAGCAGCTTTAGCGGGCGGGGGGTTGAGCAGTTCTTC. Its protein product is CASSFSGRGVEQFF.

This clone was recorded a few times. At the DNA level, this CDR3 is encoded by other sequences in the same sample as well. The J gene is TRBJ2-1, the V gene TRBV5-1, with 7 bases aligning to TRBD1. V lost 4 bases and J lost 4; bases outside the gene matches: 5. CDR1 and CDR2 (germline): SGHRS, YFSETQ. The CDR3 consists of 14 residues. The CDR3 loop reads CASSVAGGYNEQFF. The CDR3 DNA reads TGCGCCAGCAGCGTGGCAGGGGGATACAATGAGCAGTTCTTC.

The chain carries TRBV7-8 and TRBJ1-2, with D uncertain. The CDR3 spans 14 residues. V lost 0 bases and J 8 bases, leaving 13 bases between the germline ends. Germline V gives CDR1 SGHVS, CDR2 FQNEAQ. CDR3 amino acids: CASSLAGIGGGYTF. The CDR3 bases are TGTGCCAGCAGCTTAGCAGGGATAGGCGGCGGCTACACCTTC.

This clone came up once. J is TRBJ1-1 and V is TRBV30; TRBD1 is a possible D gene (6 bases). The V end lost 1 base, the J end lost 6 bases, and 12 bases lay between the germline ends. CDR3 length: 13 residues. From germline, CDR1 is GTSNPN and CDR2 SVGIG (reference sequence). The CDR3 bases are TGTGCCTGGAGTGGACAGGCGGGGGCTGAAGCTTTCTTT. Its translation: CAWSGQAGAEAFF.

The chain uses TRBV7-2 and TRBJ2-5; D possibly corresponds to TRBD1 (5 bases). This CDR3 has 17 residues. Germline V CDR1 and CDR2: SGHTA, FQGNSA. With 2 bases removed from V and 2 bases from J, the gap between germline ends came to 18 bases. The CDR3 DNA reads as TGTGCCAGCAGCTTAAGGGGCCTGTGGGCAGATCAAGAGACCCAGTACTTC. Translation gives CASSLRGLWADQETQYF.

The genes are TRBV2 and TRBJ1-4, with a possible D match to TRBD1 (6 bases). The CDR3 is made up of 15 amino acids. CDR1 and CDR2 from the germline V gene are SNHLY and FYNNEI. Trimming left V 7 bases short and J 8 bases short, with 20 bases between. The CDR3 DNA sequence: TGTGCCAGCAACCGCGGTCGGGGGGCGGAGGAAAAACTGTTTTTT. This gives the protein CASNRGRGAEEKLFF.

This clone was observed a handful of times. The chain carries TRBV19 and TRBJ2-1; the D is unclear. Deletions cut 6 bases from V and 6 bases from J, with 12 bases between. This CDR3 comprises 13 residues. CDR1 and CDR2 from the germline V gene are LNHDA and SQIVND (reference sequence). The DNA of the CDR3 is TGTGCCAGTAGGTACCTGGCCGGCAATGAGCAGTTCTTC. Encoded protein: CASRYLAGNEQFF.

The chain joins TRBV6-5 to TRBJ2-1; D assignment may be TRBD1 or TRBD2 (6 bases each). The CDR3 length is 15 residues. Germline CDR1 MNHEY, CDR2 SVGAGI. V was cut by 6 bases and J by 0 bases, with 12 bases left in between. The CDR3 DNA follows: TGTGCCAGCAGGGGGGCACTAGCCTCCTACAATGAGCAGTTCTTC. Amino acids: CASRGALASYNEQFF.

This clone was picked up one time. The V gene is TRBV19, the J gene TRBJ1-5; D remains unclear. Germline values: CDR1 LNHDA, CDR2 SQIVND (reference sequence). The CDR3 has 16 residues. V dropped 2 bases and J dropped 6 bases, with 17 bases sitting between them. Here the CDR3 DNA reads TGTGCCAGTAGTATATATGCGGCATTCCTGGCTCAGCCCCAGCATTTT. This translates into CASSIYAAFLAQPQHF.

As to this clone: In the same sample, other DNA sequences code for this CDR3. This chain connects TRBV28 to TRBJ2-3, with D possibly TRBD2 on 5 matching bases. Per germline, CDR1 MDHEN and CDR2 SYDVKM. Trimming pared 8 bases from V and 0 bases from J, leaving 9 bases between. This CDR3 is 13 amino acids long. The CDR3 region has the DNA TGTGCCAGCCTCGGGGATAGCACAGATACGCAGTATTTT. The encoded protein is CASLGDSTDTQYF.